Each of the 11 T cell receptor beta chains below was sequenced from the same sample in a study of control samples from healthy donors and cancer patients. Measured with immunoSEQ multiplex PCR; TCRdb has only the in-frame clones, and not every one. The table has fewer than 200,000 clones, 90% seen once. Sequencing was performed on blood. These receptors were obtained from a woman aged 50 to 60 in good health.

This clone was seen just once. J is TRBJ2-5 and V is TRBV7-3; TRBD2 agrees at 10 bases. The CDR3 spans 15 residues. The J segment lost 1 base and the V segment lost 5 bases, leaving 4 bases of the junction unmatched. Germline values: CDR1 SGHTA, CDR2 FQGTGA. The CDR3 is CASSTSGGVQETQYF. As DNA, the CDR3 is TGTGCCAGCAGCACCAGCGGGGGGGTCCAAGAGACCCAGTACTTC.

This chain connects TRBV7-9 to TRBJ1-2; D call uncertain. The CDR3 consists of 15 residues. With 5 bases removed from V and 1 base from J, the gap between germline ends came to 14 bases. Germline CDR1 and CDR2: SEHNR and FQNEAQ (reference sequence). This chain's CDR3 is CASSRSGRINYGYTF. The CDR3 DNA reads TGTGCCAGCAGCCGTAGCGGCAGAATTAACTATGGCTACACCTTC.

The chain employs TRBV5-1 and TRBJ1-4, with unresolved D. Per the germline V gene, CDR1 is SGHRS and CDR2 is YFSETQ. The CDR3 spans 14 residues. With 1 base removed from V and 5 bases from J, the gap between germline ends came to 9 bases. In DNA form, the CDR3 reads TGCGCCAGCAGCTTGACGTCGGGGAATGAAAAACTGTTTTTT. Amino acids: CASSLTSGNEKLFF.

J is TRBJ2-2 and V is TRBV6-5; TRBD1 aligns across 9 bases. Germline CDR1 is MNHEY and CDR2 is SVGAGI. This CDR3 spans 15 amino acids. V shed 4 bases, J shed 7 bases, and the junction held 7 bases outside the gene matches. CDR3 coding DNA: TGTGCCAGCAGTTTCCGGGACAGGGCTATCGGGGAGCTGTTTTTT. Translating gives CASSFRDRAIGELFF.

The chain has TRBV27 and TRBJ2-5; 8 bases agree with TRBD2. V was clipped by 6 bases and J by 1 base; unmatched bases: 7. The length of the CDR3 is 15 residues. CDR1 is MNHEY and CDR2 is SMNVEV in the germline V gene (reference sequence). The DNA for the CDR3 is TGTGCCAGCAGGGGACTAGGTCGGACCCAAGAGACCCAGTACTTC. This gives the protein CASRGLGRTQETQYF.

CDR3 nucleotide sequence: TGTGCCATCAGTGACTGGGGGGACAGGGGGCATGATGAGCAGTTCTTC. This translates into CAISDWGDRGHDEQFF. V usage is TRBV10-3 and J usage is TRBJ2-1; TRBD1 aligns across 12 bases. The CDR3 totals 16 residues. The V segment lost 3 bases and the J segment 8 bases; nucleotides outside the gene matches: 8. Germline values: CDR1 ENHRY, CDR2 SYGVKD.

The J gene is TRBJ1-2, the V gene TRBV29-1, with TRBD1 matching 9 bases. This CDR3 region has 14 residues. Germline trimming cut 4 bases from V and 8 bases from J; bases unmatched to any gene: 11. Germline-derived CDR1 and CDR2 are SQVTM and ANQGSEA. The CDR3: CSVGGRDRVGGYTF. The CDR3 coding sequence is TGCAGCGTTGGCGGGAGGGACAGGGTAGGCGGCTACACCTTC.

The sample holds one count of this clone. The same CDR3 also results from other DNA sequences found in this sample. The rearrangement uses TRBV7-2 and TRBJ1-1; no definite D call. CDR1 and CDR2 (germline): SGHTA, FQGNSA. The CDR3 has 13 amino acids. With 6 bases removed from V and 7 bases from J, the gap between germline ends came to 15 bases. CDR3: CASSPPPGREAFF. CDR3 nucleotide sequence: TGTGCCAGCAGTCCCCCTCCAGGACGTGAAGCTTTCTTT. Using reference TRBV7-2 and TRBJ1-1 for the parts outside the CDR3, the full variable domain is GAGVSQSPSNKVTEKGKDVELRCDPISGHTALYWYRQSLGQGLEFLIYFQGNSAPDKSGLPSDRFSAERTGGSVSTLTIQRTQQEDSAVYLCASSPPPGREAFFGQGTRLTVV.

There are a few counts of this clone. The chain joins TRBV7-2 to TRBJ1-5; TRBD1 matches at 7 bases. CDR3 length: 18 amino acids. Losses at the gene ends were 1 base for V and 0 bases for J; bases not matched to a gene: 9. Germline CDR1 reads SGHTA; CDR2 reads FQGNSA. As DNA, the CDR3 is TGTGCCAGCAGCTTAGAGGGGGCCCTTGACTCTAGCAATCAGCCCCAGCATTTT. Amino acid sequence: CASSLEGALDSSNQPQHF. Using reference TRBV7-2 and TRBJ1-5 for the parts outside the CDR3, the full variable domain is GAGVSQSPSNKVTEKGKDVELRCDPISGHTALYWYRQSLGQGLEFLIYFQGNSAPDKSGLPSDRFSAERTGGSVSTLTIQRTQQEDSAVYLCASSLEGALDSSNQPQHFGDGTRLSIL.

The chain carries TRBV7-2 and TRBJ1-2, with TRBD1 matching over 7 bases. The V segment lost 5 bases and the J segment 4 bases; nucleotides outside the gene matches: 10. The CDR3 consists of 15 residues. Per the germline V gene, CDR1 is SGHTA and CDR2 is FQGNSA. CDR3 sequence reads: CASSQGHRGGYGYTF. CDR3 sequence (DNA): TGTGCCAGCAGCCAGGGCCACAGGGGCGGCTATGGCTACACCTTC.

The chain is built from TRBV14 and TRBJ1-2; D uncertain. Trimming stripped 1 base from V and 4 bases from J, with 13 bases between. Per the germline V gene, CDR1 is SGHDN and CDR2 is FVKESK. This CDR3 is built from 15 residues. CDR3 sequence reads: CASSQVAASVYGYTF. The CDR3 DNA reads TGTGCCAGCAGCCAAGTCGCGGCGAGCGTCTATGGCTACACCTTC.